The entry below gives a single T cell receptor (beta chain) sequence along with its context. Its target is unknown. CDR3 length equals 14 residues. Trimming pared 7 bases from V and 0 bases from J, leaving 13 bases between. Per germline, CDR1 SGHRS and CDR2 YFSETQ. The data derive from a study of early T cells in non-severe SARS-CoV-2 infection. Overall study findings and caveats: Matching results from VDJdb favored anti-spike CD8 responses, leaving private and CD4 specificities undetected.

TCRdb used MiXCR to reprocess the 5' RACE reads, holding one entry per CDR3 protein. The sample lists about 110,000 distinct CDR3 sequences; around 10% were seen once. Sequenced sample: whole blood. The gene calls are TRBV5-1 and TRBJ1-1; weak D call: TRBD1 (6 bases). The origin of this receptor is an adult who was a healthcare worker with PCR-confirmed SARS-CoV-2 infection or an uninfected control (not recorded which). As DNA, the CDR3 is TGCGCCAGCGGTGAACAGGGTATGAACACTGAAGCTTTCTTT. Encoded protein: CASGEQGMNTEAFF.